Each of the 20 T cell receptor beta chains below was sequenced from the same sample in a study of vaccination effects on CD4 cells after COVID-19. Researchers isolated CD4+ T cells once roughly nine days of culture had elapsed. These TCRs are of unknown antigen specificity. TCRdb's copy holds only in-frame clones and misses some; the assay was immunoSEQ multiplex PCR. Seen here are tens of thousands of clones, roughly 76% observed once, and the top ten hold 12%. This specimen consisted of CD4+ T cells from PBMCs cultured without peptide, obtained before COVID-19 vaccination. These receptor sequences come from a human donor who had a prior SARS-CoV-2 infection.

A few counts support this clone. The gene calls are TRBV6-5 and TRBJ1-2; the D gene is possibly TRBD1 (6 bases). V gave up 2 bases and J gave up 8 bases, with 12 bases separating them. CDR1 is MNHEY, CDR2 SVGAGI, per germline. This CDR3 is 13 amino acids long. The CDR3 is CASSYAGARGYTF. The CDR3 DNA sequence: TGTGCCAGCAGTTACGCAGGGGCTCGGGGCTACACCTTC.

This clone was recorded a few times. V and J are TRBV27 and TRBJ1-2, with TRBD1 identical over 8 bases. There are 14 residues in the CDR3. CDR1 and CDR2 from the germline V gene are MNHEY and SMNVEV (reference sequence). Trimming cost V 6 bases and J 10 bases; bases outside gene matches: 13. The CDR3 region has the DNA TGTGCCAGCAGCCAGGGGGCGGACAGGGTCGTCTACACCTTC. Amino acids: CASSQGADRVVYTF.

V and J are TRBV9 and TRBJ2-5; D gene uncertain. V shed 4 bases and J shed 1 base, with 11 bases lying between them. Germline V gives CDR1 SGDLS, CDR2 YYNGEE. This CDR3 is built from 14 residues. CDR3 nucleotide sequence: TGTGCCAGCAGCACCCCGGGCTCCCAAGAGACCCAGTACTTC. Protein sequence: CASSTPGSQETQYF.

This chain uses TRBV2 with TRBJ1-1; D is unresolved. V lost 6 bases and J lost 0, with 5 bases in between. Germline CDR1 is SNHLY and CDR2 is FYNNEI. The CDR3 runs to 12 residues. The CDR3 region has the DNA TGTGCCAGCAGCCCGGTGAACACTGAAGCTTTCTTT. Amino acid sequence: CASSPVNTEAFF.

The rearrangement uses TRBV30 and TRBJ1-3; D call uncertain. V was shortened by 1 base and J by 3 bases, with 1 base between the two germline ends. The length of the CDR3 is 11 residues. CDR1 and CDR2 (germline): GTSNPN, SVGIG (reference sequence). CDR3 amino acids: CAWSGGNTIYF. The CDR3 coding sequence is TGTGCCTGGAGTGGTGGAAACACCATATATTTT.

V and J are TRBV19 and TRBJ1-3; D unresolved. Germline-derived CDR1 and CDR2 are LNHDA and SQIVND (reference sequence). The V gene lost 3 bases and the J gene lost 0 bases, with 9 bases spanning the gap. This CDR3 has 15 amino acids. DNA of the CDR3: TGTGCCAGTAGTATTGGACGCAGCTCTGGAAACACCATATATTTT. Translated, it gives CASSIGRSSGNTIYF.

This clone has more than one count but fewer than ten. The CDR3 DNA sequence: TGTGCCAGCAGCCCCGGGCGACAAGAGACCCAGTACTTC. This encodes CASSPGRQETQYF. The chain joins TRBV14 to TRBJ2-5; D not certain. The germline V gene has CDR1 SGHDN and CDR2 FVKESK. The CDR3 covers 13 residues. V was pared by 4 bases and J by 2 bases, with 8 bases between.

The genes are TRBV3-1 (or the pseudogene TRBV3-2) and TRBJ2-1; 9 bases agree with TRBD2. Trimming took 4 bases from V and 7 from J; bases not matched to a gene: 8. The CDR3 is made up of 15 amino acids. Germline-derived CDR1 and CDR2 are LGHDT and YNNKEL (reference sequence). CDR3 sequence reads: CASSPLAGSGNEQFF. Written as DNA, the CDR3 is TGTGCCAGCAGCCCCCTAGCGGGGTCTGGTAATGAGCAGTTCTTC.

This chain uses TRBV6-5 with TRBJ2-7, with 9 nucleotides matching TRBD1. With V trimmed by 2 bases and J by 3 bases, 5 bases remained unmatched. CDR1 is MNHEY and CDR2 is SVGAGI in the germline V gene. This CDR3 has 15 amino acids. DNA for the CDR3: TGTGCCAGCAGTTACGGACAGGGGAATAACTACGAGCAGTACTTC. This gives the protein CASSYGQGNNYEQYF.

This clone was detected only a few times. The rearrangement links TRBV14 to TRBJ2-7; D might be TRBD1 or TRBD2, each matching 6 bases. V was trimmed by 2 bases and J by 9 bases, leaving 14 bases between them. The length of the CDR3 is 13 residues. Per the germline V gene, CDR1 is SGHDN and CDR2 is FVKESK. The CDR3 DNA follows: TGTGCCAGCAGCCAATCGGGGGCATTACGGCAGTACTTC. Amino acids: CASSQSGALRQYF.

The chain is built from TRBV6-5 and TRBJ2-7; D not certain. CDR3 length equals 10 residues. Germline CDR1 and CDR2: MNHEY and SVGAGI. Trimming pared 6 bases from V and 3 bases from J, leaving 3 bases between. The CDR3 DNA follows: TGTGCCAGCAGACACTACGAGCAGTACTTC. Translation: CASRHYEQYF.

This chain joins TRBV5-5 and TRBJ1-3; the D gene is possibly TRBD1 (5 bases). This CDR3 comprises 17 residues. V was trimmed by 3 bases and J by 2 bases, leaving 18 bases between them. Germline assignment: CDR1 SGHKS and CDR2 YYEKEE (reference sequence). DNA for the CDR3: TGTGCCAGCAGCTCCTCCGTGTGGGGGATAGCTGGAAACACCATATATTTT. This codes for CASSSSVWGIAGNTIYF.

J is TRBJ2-5 and V is TRBV7-3; D is unclear. Trimming left V 6 bases short and J 3 bases short, with 11 bases between. The CDR3 totals 13 residues. Per germline, CDR1 SGHTA and CDR2 FQGTGA. The CDR3 loop reads CASSIGPEETQYF. CDR3 nucleotide sequence: TGTGCCAGCAGTATTGGTCCCGAAGAGACCCAGTACTTC. Variable domain in full (rest from reference TRBV7-3 and TRBJ2-5): GAGVSQTPSNKVTEKGKYVELRCDPISGHTALYWYRQSLGQGPEFLIYFQGTGAADDSGLPNDRFFAVRPEGSVSTLKIQRTERGDSAVYLCASSIGPEETQYFGPGTRLLVL.

In nucleotides, the CDR3 is TGTGCCAGCAGCTCCGGGACAGGGAGATCTTCTCCGGACTACGAGCAGTACTTC. Translated: CASSSGTGRSSPDYEQYF. The J gene is TRBJ2-7, the V gene TRBV11-3; TRBD1 matches at 9 bases. Losses at the gene ends were 4 bases for V and 3 bases for J; bases not matched to a gene: 16. Germline CDR1 and CDR2: SGHNT and YENEEA. The CDR3 has 18 amino acids.

The V and J genes are TRBV4-1 and TRBJ2-3; either TRBD1 or TRBD2 may fit D (7 bases each). From germline, CDR1 is MGHRA and CDR2 YSYEKL. The CDR3 runs 17 residues. Trimming removed 1 base from V and 0 bases from J, with 14 bases in between. CDR3 amino acids: CASSQVRGGVSTDTQYF. CDR3 in DNA: TGCGCCAGCAGCCAAGTCAGGGGGGGGGTAAGCACAGATACGCAGTATTTT.

The rearrangement joins TRBV5-6 to TRBJ2-7; the D is unclear. The CDR3 spans 14 residues. Germline assignment: CDR1 SGHDT and CDR2 YYEEEE. V was pared by 2 bases and J by 3 bases, with 12 bases between. CDR3 nucleotide sequence: TGTGCCAGCAGCTTTGATTCCGGGCGCTACGAGCAGTACTTC. This gives the protein CASSFDSGRYEQYF.

The V call is TRBV10-3, the J call TRBJ2-1; TRBD1 matches 9 bases. With V trimmed by 4 bases and J by 7 bases, 20 bases remained unmatched. This CDR3 has 19 residues. The germline V gene has CDR1 ENHRY and CDR2 SYGVKD. The CDR3 DNA is TGTGCCATCAGTGTGAGGACGGGACAGGGACTCCTTGAAGCAAATGAGCAGTTCTTC. Protein product: CAISVRTGQGLLEANEQFF.

There are a few counts of this clone. This rearrangement joins TRBV30 to TRBJ2-1, with TRBD2 as a possible D gene (6 bases). Germline CDR1 and CDR2: GTSNPN and SVGIG (reference sequence). CDR3 length: 12 residues. Trimming stripped 0 bases from V and 10 bases from J, with 10 bases between. The CDR3 reads CAWSVPGAEQFF. CDR3 in DNA: TGTGCCTGGAGTGTCCCGGGAGCAGAGCAGTTCTTC. The full variable domain, rest sourced from reference TRBV30 and TRBJ2-1, is SQTIHQWPATLVQPVGSPLSLECTVEGTSNPNLYWYRQAAGRGLQLLFYSVGIGQISSEVPQNLSASRPQDRQFILSSKKLLLSDSGFYLCAWSVPGAEQFFGPGTRLTVL.

The gene calls are TRBV7-8 and TRBJ2-7; D gene uncertain. The germline V and J ends were trimmed by 5 bases and 5 bases, with 10 bases remaining between them. The germline CDR1 and CDR2 sequences are SGHVS and FQNEAQ. The CDR3 runs 12 residues. For the CDR3, the DNA is TGTGCCAGCAGCCCCTGGGAACACGAGCAGTACTTC. Encoded protein: CASSPWEHEQYF.

This clone was recorded a few times. V and J are TRBV19 and TRBJ2-7; possibly TRBD2 for D (7 bases). The V gene lost 5 bases and the J gene lost 5 bases, with 19 bases spanning the gap. The CDR3 length is 15 residues. Germline V gene sequence: CDR1 LNHDA, CDR2 SQIVND (reference sequence). The chain's CDR3 is CASSALAAGDDEQYF. The CDR3, as DNA: TGTGCCAGTAGTGCTCTAGCGGCAGGGGATGACGAGCAGTACTTC.